This is a list of T cell receptor beta chains from one sample in a study of T-cell memory formation after mild COVID-19. TCRdb used MiXCR to reprocess the 5' RACE reads, holding one entry per CDR3 protein. The sample includes approximately 450,000 distinct CDR3 sequences, 15% to 20% of them seen just once. Source material: PBMCs or a T cell subset sorted from them (not recorded which). These receptors all come from an adult woman who had mild COVID-19 (a few samples of this study predate the infection). Cell type and time point are not known. Both conserved end residues are part of each CDR3. A D gene is named only where the DNA matches it firmly. A row's size may be missing; if present it is once, few, many or a size class.

abundance	v_gene	d_gene	j_gene	CDR3aa	CDR3nt
few	TRBV11-2	-	TRBJ2-7	CASSFRRYEQYF	TGTGCCAGCAGCTTCCGACGATACGAGCAGTACTTC
few	TRBV12-3/TRBV12-4	-	TRBJ1-1	CASSRRVGQLTEAFF	TGTGCCAGCAGCCGGCGGGTCGGACAGCTCACTGAAGCTTTCTTT
few	TRBV11-1	-	TRBJ2-5	CASSSVLQETQYF	TGTGCCAGCAGCTCGGTTCTACAAGAGACCCAGTACTTC
few	TRBV12-3/TRBV12-4	-	TRBJ2-7	CASSWGFHYEQYF	TGTGCCAGCAGTTGGGGTTTCCACTACGAGCAGTACTTC
-	TRBV12-3/TRBV12-4	TRBD2	TRBJ2-1	CASSLATSGTGEQFF	TGTGCCAGCAGTTTAGCGACTAGCGGGACCGGTGAGCAGTTCTTC
many	TRBV10-3	-	TRBJ2-7	CAIKQGPGDEQYF	TGTGCCATAAAACAGGGCCCAGGGGACGAGCAGTACTTC
-	TRBV4-3	-	TRBJ1-4	CASSQVGSREKLFF	TGCGCCAGCAGCCAAGTAGGGAGTCGTGAAAAACTGTTTTTT
-	TRBV7-2	-	TRBJ2-1	CASSFGGVDIEQFF	TGTGCCAGCAGTTTCGGGGGAGTGGACATTGAGCAGTTCTTC
-	TRBV4-1	-	TRBJ1-4	CASSQWTFDARAEKLFF	TGCGCCAGCAGCCAATGGACTTTTGACGCCCGGGCGGAAAAACTGTTTTTT
-	TRBV19	TRBD2	TRBJ2-7	CASSIQTSGMYEQYF	TGTGCCAGTAGTATCCAGACTAGCGGGATGTACGAGCAGTACTTC
-	TRBV20-1	-	TRBJ2-7	CSARVGDYEQYF	TGCAGTGCTAGGGTCGGAGACTACGAGCAGTACTTC
once	TRBV20-1	-	TRBJ2-3	CSARDIRLSTDTQYF	TGCAGTGCTAGAGATATAAGACTGAGCACAGATACGCAGTATTTT
-	TRBV5-1	-	TRBJ2-1	CASSFRGDNEQFF	TGCGCCAGCAGCTTTAGAGGGGACAATGAGCAGTTCTTC
many	TRBV11-2	-	TRBJ1-4	CASSLGVAPNEKLFF	TGTGCCAGCAGCTTGGGGGTCGCCCCTAATGAAAAACTGTTTTTT
few	TRBV27	-	TRBJ1-5	CASSHTTGFGGQPQHF	TGTGCCAGCAGCCATACCACAGGATTCGGTGGTCAGCCCCAGCATTTT
few	TRBV5-1	TRBD2	TRBJ2-3	CASSTGLAGGRTDTQYF	TGCGCCAGCAGCACGGGACTAGCGGGAGGACGCACAGATACGCAGTATTTT
few	TRBV3-1	-	TRBJ1-1	CASSQDLGAEAFF	TGTGCCAGCAGCCAAGATCTAGGGGCTGAAGCTTTCTTT
-	TRBV12-3/TRBV12-4	-	TRBJ1-2	CASSLIGGYTF	TGTGCCAGCAGCCTCATTGGGGGCTACACCTTC
-	TRBV29-1	-	TRBJ2-1	CSALPGLPYNEQFF	TGCAGCGCCCTGCCAGGGCTCCCCTACAATGAGCAGTTCTTC
-	TRBV10-3	-	TRBJ2-7	CAISESTLSYEQYF	TGTGCCATCAGTGAGTCGACTCTATCCTACGAGCAGTACTTC
-	TRBV7-9	-	TRBJ2-1	CASSPLVPREFF	TGTGCCAGCAGCCCCTTGGTCCCAAGGGAGTTCTTC
many	TRBV6-5	-	TRBJ1-1	CASSWGQAVLWTEAFF	TGTGCCAGCAGCTGGGGTCAAGCCGTATTGTGGACTGAAGCTTTCTTT
few	TRBV24-1	-	TRBJ2-7	CATSQGGYEQYF	TGTGCCACCAGTCAGGGCGGCTACGAGCAGTACTTC
-	TRBV5-1	-	TRBJ2-7	CASSLALGIYEQYF	TGCGCCAGCAGCTTGGCTCTGGGAATCTACGAGCAGTACTTC
few	TRBV6-5	TRBD1	TRBJ2-2	CASHATWGTGVTGELFF	TGTGCCAGCCATGCGACGTGGGGGACAGGGGTCACCGGGGAGCTGTTTTTT
few	TRBV29-1	TRBD2	TRBJ2-3	CSVERTSGVTDTQYF	TGCAGCGTTGAACGGACTAGCGGGGTTACAGATACGCAGTATTTT
-	TRBV6-1	-	TRBJ1-1	CASTRTDRNTEAFF	TGTGCCAGCACTCGGACAGATCGGAACACTGAAGCTTTCTTT
-	TRBV4-1	TRBD1	TRBJ2-5	CASSQVPGQHQETQYF	TGCGCCAGCAGCCAAGTTCCGGGACAGCATCAAGAGACCCAGTACTTC
-	TRBV5-1	-	TRBJ2-3	CASSLGSTRNTQYF	TGCGCCAGCAGCTTGGGCTCAACCCGCAATACGCAGTATTTT
many	TRBV29-1	-	TRBJ1-1	CSVEDNTGLAAFF	TGCAGCGTTGAAGATAACACAGGGTTAGCAGCTTTCTTT
-	TRBV20-1	-	TRBJ2-7	CSPSTPLIYEQYF	TGCAGTCCATCGACTCCACTTATCTACGAGCAGTACTTC
-	TRBV5-1	TRBD2	TRBJ2-7	CASSFGTGTSGQYEQYF	TGCGCCAGCAGCTTCGGAACGGGGACTAGCGGGCAATACGAGCAGTACTTC
-	TRBV7-9	TRBD1	TRBJ2-3	CASSFRDRASDTQYF	TGTGCCAGCAGCTTCCGGGACAGGGCCTCAGATACGCAGTATTTT
-	TRBV29-1	-	TRBJ2-3	CSVVPRGEDSLVVYTQYF	TGCAGCGTTGTACCCCGAGGAGAGGACAGCCTGGTGGTGTATACGCAGTATTTT
few	TRBV12-3/TRBV12-4	TRBD2	TRBJ2-2	CASSPGTSGSIPGELFF	TGTGCCAGCAGTCCGGGGACTAGCGGGAGTATACCCGGGGAGCTGTTTTTT
-	TRBV12-3/TRBV12-4	-	TRBJ2-5	CASSSQKETQYF	TGTGCCAGCAGTTCCCAGAAAGAGACCCAGTACTTC
few	TRBV12-3/TRBV12-4	-	TRBJ2-7	CASSFVPGEQYF	TGTGCCAGCAGTTTTGTCCCTGGGGAGCAGTACTTC
-	TRBV20-1	-	TRBJ2-3	CSARPLLAGSTDTQYF	TGCAGTGCTAGGCCCCTCCTTGCGGGGAGCACAGATACGCAGTATTTT
many	TRBV6-1	-	TRBJ1-5	CASTLEMTAYQPQHF	TGTGCCAGCACCCTAGAGATGACAGCTTATCAGCCCCAGCATTTT
-	TRBV12-3/TRBV12-4	TRBD1	TRBJ2-3	CASSLSTGGQVDTQYF	TGTGCCAGCAGTTTATCGACAGGGGGACAGGTAGATACGCAGTATTTT
-	TRBV20-1	-	TRBJ2-7	CSARNPSGIGAEQYF	TGCAGTGCTAGGAACCCCTCCGGGATCGGTGCCGAGCAGTACTTC
-	TRBV15	TRBD2	TRBJ2-3	CATSRDGGGDTQYF	TGTGCCACCAGCAGAGATGGGGGGGGAGATACGCAGTATTTT
-	TRBV5-6	-	TRBJ2-4	CASSSRQGRMEWYF	TGTGCCAGCAGCTCGAGGCAGGGGCGGATGGAATGGTACTTC
once	TRBV6-5	-	TRBJ1-2	CASSISPGGRGYTF	TGTGCCAGCAGTATATCCCCCGGGGGCCGTGGCTACACCTTC